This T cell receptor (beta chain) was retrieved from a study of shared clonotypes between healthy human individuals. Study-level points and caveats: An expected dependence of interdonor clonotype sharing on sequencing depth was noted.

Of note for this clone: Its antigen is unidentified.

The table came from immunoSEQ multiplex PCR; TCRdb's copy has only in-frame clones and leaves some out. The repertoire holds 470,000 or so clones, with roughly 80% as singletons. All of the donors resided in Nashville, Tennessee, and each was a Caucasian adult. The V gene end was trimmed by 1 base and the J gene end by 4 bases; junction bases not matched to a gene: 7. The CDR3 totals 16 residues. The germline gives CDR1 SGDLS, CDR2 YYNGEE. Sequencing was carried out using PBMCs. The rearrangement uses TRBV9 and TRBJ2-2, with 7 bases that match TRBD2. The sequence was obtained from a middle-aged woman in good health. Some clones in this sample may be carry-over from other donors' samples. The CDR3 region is CASSVRGSGGTGELFF. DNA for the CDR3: TGTGCCAGCAGCGTACGCGGGAGCGGCGGCACCGGGGAGCTGTTTTTT.